The T cell receptor (beta chain) described here comes from a study of T cells expressing NK-cell markers (dated by TCRdb to 2018 to 2021). Regarding the complete study: Three sorted T-cell subsets (CD3+CD56+NKG2C+, CD3+CD56+NKG2C- and CD3+CD56-NKG2C+) from several donors had their TCR beta-chain repertoires profiled. Libraries were sequenced as 2 x 150 bp reads on Illumina HiSeq 2000/2500, MiSeq or NextSeq. All eight donors whose samples were sequenced were randomly selected healthy volunteers, three of them men and five women. Among the eight sequenced donors, only one was HCMV-seronegative, while the other seven were HCMV-seropositive. What the research found in general, with its limitations: In about six donors, the dominant CD3+CD56+NKG2C+ clonotypes were found to rank among the top 10 CD8+ clonotypes and to make up 1.0-7.0% of CD8+ T cells. Whether the expanded NKG2C-expressing T cell clones were specific for HCMV antigens remained unclear. Those dominant clonotypes were again the most abundant among CD3+CD56-NKG2C+ cells in a handful of donors, at about 25-60.1%.

CDR1 and CDR2 are read off the germline V gene as MGHRA and YSYEKL. Spanning cysteine to phenylalanine, the CDR3 consists of 16 amino acids. DNA for this receptor is not on file. Regarding this clonotype: The target of this receptor is not known.

HCMV serostatus was determined by detecting HCMV-specific IgG in serum with a commercial ELISA kit. Ficoll density gradient centrifugation was used to isolate peripheral blood mononuclear cells from blood. Sequenced using an Illumina HiSeq 2000. The TCR beta cDNA libraries were made using 5'RACE template switching, a step that added both a universal primer site and unique molecular identifiers. cDNA synthesis was primed from the TCR beta constant segment and was followed by two successive PCR amplification steps. Per the original workflow: MIGEC was used to demultiplex reads and group the reads by UMI, and MiTCR was used to assemble and quantify clonotypes. To exclude erroneous sequences, only TCR cDNA sequences supported by at least two reads were retained. The tcR package was used for downstream repertoire analysis, and clonotypes were matched across fractions by CDR3 nucleotide sequence plus V segment. VDJmatch was used to annotate antigen specificity against VDJdb, with one amino acid substitution in CDR3 allowed. TCRdb reprocessed the reads, and each CDR3 protein sequence is entered once, without DNA. In this record, the V and J calls reflect TCRdb's handling and not the investigators' own analysis. The table for this sample records 150,000 to 200,000 distinct CDR3 sequences. Together, the top ten hold around 20% of the sample.

Sequencing was performed on blood T cells: a sorted CD56 or NKG2C T cell subset, CD4+ or CD8+ T cells, or bulk PBMC T cells (not recorded which). The origin of this receptor is a woman aged 18 to 75 in good health. Recombination linked TRBV4-1 to TRBJ1-2. This receptor carries the CDR3 CASSQVLGVSNYGYTF.